This TCR beta chain originates from a study of cytomegalovirus exposure and HLA in healthy donors. General observations from the study: TCR beta sequences reportedly predicted most subjects' HLA-A and HLA-B alleles accurately. Cytomegalovirus status was reportedly diagnosed by the classifier with high specificity and sensitivity. 164 TCR beta chains were listed as cytomegalovirus-associated.

Unmatched junction bases numbered 7, after V lost 3 bases and J lost 4 bases. Germline values: CDR1 LGHNA, CDR2 YNFKEQ. This CDR3 comprises 16 residues. Vbeta (60) and Jbeta (13) primers were used in the PCR. Libraries were prepared by immunoSEQ multiplex PCR; TCRdb keeps only in-frame clonotypes and omits some of them. The table includes 150,000 or so clones, over 60% detected once. Turning to this clone: The antigen remains unidentified.

The receptor was isolated from a female donor in good health and CMV-seronegative. V usage is TRBV4-2 and J usage is TRBJ2-7; 12 positions match TRBD2. The sample consisted of PBMCs. CDR3 loop: CASSQNLAGGRYEQYF. The CDR3 nucleotides read TGTGCCAGCAGCCAGAATCTAGCGGGGGGGCGTTACGAGCAGTACTTC.